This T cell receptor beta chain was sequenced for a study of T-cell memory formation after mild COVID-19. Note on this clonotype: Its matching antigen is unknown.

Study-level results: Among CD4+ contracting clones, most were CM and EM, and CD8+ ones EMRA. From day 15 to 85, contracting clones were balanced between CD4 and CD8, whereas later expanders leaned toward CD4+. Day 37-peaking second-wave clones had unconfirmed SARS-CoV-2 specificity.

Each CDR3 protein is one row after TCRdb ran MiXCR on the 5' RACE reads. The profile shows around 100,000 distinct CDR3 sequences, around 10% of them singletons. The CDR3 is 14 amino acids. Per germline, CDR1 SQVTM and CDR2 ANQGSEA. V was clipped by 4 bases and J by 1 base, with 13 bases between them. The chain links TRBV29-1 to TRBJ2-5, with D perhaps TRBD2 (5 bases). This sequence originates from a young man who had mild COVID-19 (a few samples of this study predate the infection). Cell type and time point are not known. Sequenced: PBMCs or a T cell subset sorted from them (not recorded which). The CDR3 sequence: CSVVLSGLQETQYF. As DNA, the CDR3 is TGCAGCGTTGTCTTAAGCGGACTCCAAGAGACCCAGTACTTC. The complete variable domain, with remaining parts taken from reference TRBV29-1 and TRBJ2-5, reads SAVISQKPSRDICQRGTSLTIQCQVDSQVTMMFWYRQQPGQSLTLIATANQGSEATYESGFVIDKFPISRPNLTFSTLTVSNMSPEDSSIYLCSVVLSGLQETQYFGPGTRLLVL.